One sample yielded the 31 T cell receptor beta chains listed below, sequenced in a study of type 1 regulatory T cells. TCRdb passed the reads through MiXCR, listing each CDR3 protein once. The data hold around 19,000 distinct CDR3 sequences, with 10% to 13% observed a single time. The sequenced material came from CD4+ T cells, either the whole sample or a sorted fraction (not recorded which). These TCRs come from a human donor in good health.

The CDR3: CASSPTRATEAFF. Written as DNA, the CDR3 is TGCGCCAGCAGCCCAACTCGAGCCACTGAAGCTTTCTTT. V and J are TRBV5-1 and TRBJ1-1; D is uncertain. V was clipped by 4 bases and J by 4 bases, with 11 bases between them. The CDR3 consists of 13 residues. The germline V gene has CDR1 SGHRS and CDR2 YFSETQ.

This clonotype was counted many times. The chain couples TRBV20-1 to TRBJ2-5; maybe TRBD1 (6 bases). Germline V gene sequence: CDR1 DFQATT, CDR2 SNEGSKA (reference sequence). CDR3 length: 13 amino acids. Trimming took 0 bases from V and 5 from J, leaving 10 bases between them. The CDR3 sequence is CSAREGAGETQYF. The CDR3 nucleotides are TGCAGTGCTAGAGAGGGGGCTGGGGAGACCCAGTACTTC.

This clonotype has a count of ten or more. V gene TRBV10-3 combines with J gene TRBJ2-1, with 7 bases that match TRBD1. CDR1 and CDR2 (germline): ENHRY, SYGVKD. This CDR3 contains 12 residues. The V segment lost 10 bases and the J segment 6 bases; nucleotides outside the gene matches: 6. As DNA, the CDR3 is TGTGCCACCTCCGACAGGGCCAATGAGCAGTTCTTC. Its protein product is CATSDRANEQFF.

The CDR3 DNA follows: TGCGCCAGCAGCTTGGATTTTTCCGGTGGCGGGGGAACCTACGAGCAGTACTTC. This translates into CASSLDFSGGGGTYEQYF. This chain connects TRBV5-1 to TRBJ2-7; TRBD2 matches at 7 bases. The germline gives CDR1 SGHRS, CDR2 YFSETQ. The CDR3 runs 18 residues. J was trimmed by 2 bases and V by 0 bases; bases with no gene match: 14.

The DNA of the CDR3 is TGTGCCAGCAGTCCGGGACTAATATCTACGCAGTATTTT. Translation: CASSPGLISTQYF. The V and J genes are TRBV12-3 or TRBV12-4 and TRBJ2-3; 7 bases agree with TRBD2. This CDR3 is 13 amino acids long. The V and J ends lost 5 bases and 8 bases, in that order; junction bases with no gene match: 7.

The CDR3 nucleotides are TGCGCCAGCAGCCCAATGGCTAGCGGGAGAACCGGGGAGCTGTTTTTT. Amino acid sequence: CASSPMASGRTGELFF. This sequence joins TRBV5-1 and TRBJ2-2, with 10 bases that match TRBD2. The CDR3 totals 16 residues. The ends lost 4 bases at V and 5 bases at J; junction bases unmatched: 8. The germline CDR1 and CDR2 sequences are SGHRS and YFSETQ. The full variable domain, rest sourced from reference TRBV5-1 and TRBJ2-2, is KAGVTQTPRYLIKTRGQQVTLSCSPISGHRSVSWYQQTPGQGLQFLFEYFSETQRNKGNFPGRFSGRQFSNSRSEMNVSTLELGDSALYLCASSPMASGRTGELFFGEGSRLTVL.

This clonotype was seen at least ten times. V is TRBV28 and J is TRBJ1-1; TRBD1 might be the D (5 bases). Per the germline V gene, CDR1 is MDHEN and CDR2 is SYDVKM. With 5 bases removed from V and 11 bases from J, the gap between germline ends came to 15 bases. The CDR3 sequence is 12 residues long. The chain's CDR3 is CASSIGTPGAFF. The DNA for the CDR3 is TGTGCCAGCAGTATTGGGACCCCAGGGGCTTTCTTT.

This clonotype rates as medium-sized. This sequence joins TRBV7-2 and TRBJ2-7, with D maybe TRBD2 (5 bases). V lost 1 base to trimming and J lost 6 bases, with 10 bases between them. The germline CDR1 and CDR2 sequences are SGHTA and FQGNSA. This CDR3 spans 13 amino acids. CDR3 region: CASSLGVGGEQYF. The CDR3 DNA reads TGTGCCAGCAGCTTAGGGGTTGGAGGCGAGCAGTACTTC.

This clonotype was recorded many times. The chain couples TRBV14 to TRBJ2-1; possible D gene TRBD2, 7 bases. The CDR3 length is 15 residues. V was trimmed by 0 bases and J by 12 bases, leaving 18 bases between them. Germline CDR1 and CDR2: SGHDN and FVKESK. Here the CDR3 DNA reads TGTGCCAGCAGCCAAGAAGGGGGGGCATACGGCCTGCAGTTCTTC. This gives the protein CASSQEGGAYGLQFF.

The sample holds a few counts of this clonotype. The chain joins TRBV20-1 to TRBJ1-5; D ambiguous. CDR3 length equals 12 residues. Germline-derived CDR1 and CDR2 are DFQATT and SNEGSKA (reference sequence). The V gene lost 5 bases and the J gene lost 7 bases, with 12 bases spanning the gap. CDR3 loop: CSALVGLQPQHF. The CDR3, as DNA: TGCAGTGCTCTCGTCGGGCTACAGCCCCAGCATTTT.

This clonotype appeared many times. The CDR3 here is CASRRQPNTGELFF. The CDR3 coding sequence is TGTGCCAGCAGACGACAGCCTAACACCGGGGAGCTGTTTTTT. The chain combines TRBV6-5 with TRBJ2-2, with TRBD1 as a possible D gene (5 bases). The germline CDR1 and CDR2 sequences are MNHEY and SVGAGI. The CDR3 totals 14 residues. Trimming pared 6 bases from V and 2 bases from J, leaving 10 bases between.

The genes are TRBV3-1 and TRBJ2-6, with D tentatively TRBD2 (5 bases). V lost 4 bases and J 2 bases, leaving 15 bases between the germline ends. The CDR3 extends over 17 amino acids. Germline V gives CDR1 LGHDT, CDR2 YNNKEL (reference sequence). CDR3 loop: CASSPPGVATGANVLTF. The CDR3 DNA is TGTGCCAGCAGCCCCCCCGGGGTCGCGACTGGGGCCAACGTCCTGACTTTC.

At least ten counts were recorded for this clonotype. This chain links TRBV20-1 with TRBJ2-5; 8 bases agree with TRBD2. V lost 3 bases and J lost 2; bases outside the gene matches: 14. The CDR3 runs 17 residues. Per germline, CDR1 DFQATT and CDR2 SNEGSKA (reference sequence). This CDR3 reads CSARGWSSGMDQETQYF. The CDR3 coding sequence is TGCAGTGCTAGGGGATGGAGTAGCGGGATGGATCAAGAGACCCAGTACTTC.

The rearrangement joins TRBV20-1 to TRBJ1-2, with D perhaps TRBD1 (6 bases). The CDR3 contains 17 residues. CDR1 is DFQATT, CDR2 SNEGSKA, per germline (reference sequence). Trimming cost V 1 base and J 7 bases, with 25 bases left between them. The DNA of the CDR3 is TGCAGTGCTAGAGGGCAGGGCAGGGGAGGGCTGTTCGGTGGCTACACCTTC. Its translation: CSARGQGRGGLFGGYTF.

The V call is TRBV7-2, the J call TRBJ2-3, with D possibly being TRBD1 or TRBD2 (6 bases each). The CDR3 runs to 16 residues. V was clipped by 3 bases and J by 6 bases, with 19 bases between them. CDR1 and CDR2 from the germline V gene are SGHTA and FQGNSA. CDR3: CASSFGGGTSGDTQYF. CDR3 DNA sequence: TGTGCCAGCAGCTTTGGGGGCGGGACGTCAGGGGATACGCAGTATTTT.

This clonotype was counted ten times or more. This chain joins TRBV7-3 and TRBJ2-6; weak D call: TRBD2 (5 bases). V shed 1 base and J shed 16 bases, with 14 bases lying between them. The CDR3 has 13 amino acids. Per germline, CDR1 SGHTA and CDR2 FQGTGA. CDR3 loop: CASSLNPEGRLTF. The CDR3 region has the DNA TGTGCCAGCAGCTTAAACCCCGAGGGAAGACTGACTTTC.

This clonotype was recorded at least ten times. A junction boundary mismatches the germline segment, possibly from a read error. The chain links TRBV4-2 to TRBJ2-2, with D hard to call. The V gene's germline CDR1 is LGHNA and CDR2 YNFKEQ. This CDR3 has 14 residues. The CDR3 reads CASSQEWNAGELFF. The DNA of the CDR3 is TGTGCCAGCAGCCAAGAATGGAACGCCGGGGAGCTGTTTTTT.

This clonotype has ten or more counts. The chain carries TRBV20-1 and TRBJ2-7; a weak D match, TRBD2 (6 bases). Germline CDR1 is DFQATT and CDR2 is SNEGSKA (reference sequence). V was clipped by 4 bases and J by 7 bases, with 14 bases between them. This CDR3 region has 12 residues. For the CDR3, the DNA is TGCAGTGCTACCCAGGAAGGGAGGGAGCAGTACTTC. Translating it yields CSATQEGREQYF.

This clonotype has just a few counts. This chain uses TRBV28 with TRBJ1-5; D is uncertain. Germline CDR1 MDHEN, CDR2 SYDVKM. CDR3 length: 12 residues. Trimming stripped 3 bases from V and 1 base from J, with 1 base between. The CDR3 loop reads CASSFSNQPQHF. Here the CDR3 DNA reads TGTGCCAGCAGTTTCAGCAATCAGCCCCAGCATTTT.

This clonotype occurred many times. Written as DNA, the CDR3 is TGCAGCGTTAGTTGGACAGATACGCAGTATTTT. Translated: CSVSWTDTQYF. The V call is TRBV29-1, the J call TRBJ2-3; D ambiguous. Germline lookup yields CDR1 SQVTM and CDR2 ANQGSEA. The CDR3 runs 11 residues. V lost 5 bases and J 3 bases, leaving 6 bases between the germline ends.

Notes on this clonotype: This may come from a read error, since a much larger clone is one base off. This rearrangement joins TRBV28 to TRBJ1-2; 9 bases align to TRBD1. The CDR3 is 17 amino acids. Germline V gives CDR1 MDHEN, CDR2 SYDVKM. The CDR3 bases are TGTGCCGGCAGTCCCGCTGGTGGGACAGGGAGTAACTATGGCTACACCTTC. The encoded protein is CAGSPAGGTGSNYGYTF.

The chain combines TRBV28 with TRBJ1-5, with 9 nucleotides matching TRBD1. The germline V gene has CDR1 MDHEN and CDR2 SYDVKM. V was clipped by 9 bases and J by 7 bases; unmatched bases: 7. This CDR3 has 13 residues. The DNA of the CDR3 is TGTGCCAGTACAAGACAGGGGGGCCAGCCCCAGCATTTT. Its translation: CASTRQGGQPQHF. The variable domain in full, with the rest retrieved from reference TRBV28 and TRBJ1-5, is DVKVTQSSRYLVKRTGEKVFLECVQDMDHENMFWYRQDPGLGLRLIYFSYDVKMKEKGDIPEGYSVSREKKERFSLILESASTNQTSMYLCASTRQGGQPQHFGDGTRLSIL.

The chain uses TRBV27 and TRBJ1-1; D uncertain. From germline, CDR1 is MNHEY and CDR2 SMNVEV (reference sequence). With 4 bases removed from V and 5 bases from J, the gap between germline ends came to 5 bases. The CDR3 sequence is 11 residues long. The CDR3 sequence: CASSSRTEAFF. CDR3 nucleotide sequence: TGTGCCAGCAGTTCACGGACTGAAGCTTTCTTT.

This clonotype has ten or more counts. This chain connects TRBV2 to TRBJ1-1; 7 nucleotides match TRBD1. Germline V gene data show CDR1 as SNHLY and CDR2 as FYNNEI. The V and J ends lost 5 bases and 1 base, in that order; junction bases with no gene match: 10. There are 16 residues in the CDR3. The CDR3 DNA reads TGTGCCAGCAGTTCTACCCAGGGGGGGTGGAACACTGAAGCTTTCTTT. Translating it yields CASSSTQGGWNTEAFF.

This clonotype is medium-sized (0.01 to 0.1%) by share. J is TRBJ2-7 and V is TRBV6-5; D gene uncertain. The V end was cut by 6 bases, the J end by 5 bases, with 20 bases between. Germline V gene sequence: CDR1 MNHEY, CDR2 SVGAGI. The CDR3 runs to 15 residues. CDR3 in DNA: TGTGCCAGCAGCCCAGTTCTGGGGTCGGTGGACGAGCAGTACTTC. Translating gives CASSPVLGSVDEQYF.

CDR3 nucleotides: TGTGCCAGCAGAAACTACTCGAGAAGTGAAGCTTTCTTT. It yields the protein CASRNYSRSEAFF. This chain joins TRBV6-6 and TRBJ1-1; D unclear. Germline V gene sequence: CDR1 MNHNY, CDR2 SVGAGI (reference sequence). V shed 6 bases and J shed 7 bases, with 15 bases lying between them. The CDR3 is 13 residues long.

The table lists this clonotype with many counts. In DNA form, the CDR3 reads TGTGCCATCAGTGCAACAGCATCCTACGAGCAGTACTTC. It yields the protein CAISATASYEQYF. The chain links TRBV10-3 to TRBJ2-7; D uncertain. The ends were cut back, 4 bases at V and 1 base at J, with 8 bases in the middle. Germline lookup yields CDR1 ENHRY and CDR2 SYGVKD. The CDR3 has 13 residues.

This clonotype was observed at least ten times. The genes are TRBV28 and TRBJ1-1; D remains ambiguous. Germline-derived CDR1 and CDR2 are MDHEN and SYDVKM. Trimming left V 6 bases short and J 0 bases short, with 2 bases between. This CDR3 comprises 11 residues. DNA for the CDR3: TGTGCCAGCAGGCTGAACACTGAAGCTTTCTTT. The encoded protein is CASRLNTEAFF.

This clonotype has just a few counts. V and J are TRBV29-1 and TRBJ2-7; TRBD2 matches 8 bases. The V gene's germline CDR1 is SQVTM and CDR2 ANQGSEA. V was clipped by 6 bases and J by 5 bases; unmatched bases: 18. The CDR3 loop spans 16 amino acids. DNA for the CDR3: TGCAGCGTGAGTGGGGCCAGCGGGAGAAAATTCAACGAGCAGTACTTC. This gives the protein CSVSGASGRKFNEQYF.

This clonotype was picked up a small number of times. Here the CDR3 reads CASSLNPGEGTQYF. The CDR3 DNA is TGCGCCAGCAGCTTGAACCCGGGAGAAGGGACCCAGTACTTC. The chain joins TRBV5-1 to TRBJ2-5, with TRBD2 as a possible D gene (6 bases). This CDR3 spans 14 amino acids. CDR1 and CDR2 from the germline V gene are SGHRS and YFSETQ. With 1 base removed from V and 7 bases from J, the gap between germline ends came to 14 bases.

This clonotype appeared many times. The rearrangement links TRBV12-3 or TRBV12-4 to TRBJ2-1; the D is unclear. Deletions cut 5 bases from V and 9 bases from J, with 14 bases between. The CDR3 contains 13 residues. The CDR3, as DNA: TGTGCCAGCAGTCCGTCGGTAGGTAGTGAGCAGTTCTTC. Residues: CASSPSVGSEQFF.